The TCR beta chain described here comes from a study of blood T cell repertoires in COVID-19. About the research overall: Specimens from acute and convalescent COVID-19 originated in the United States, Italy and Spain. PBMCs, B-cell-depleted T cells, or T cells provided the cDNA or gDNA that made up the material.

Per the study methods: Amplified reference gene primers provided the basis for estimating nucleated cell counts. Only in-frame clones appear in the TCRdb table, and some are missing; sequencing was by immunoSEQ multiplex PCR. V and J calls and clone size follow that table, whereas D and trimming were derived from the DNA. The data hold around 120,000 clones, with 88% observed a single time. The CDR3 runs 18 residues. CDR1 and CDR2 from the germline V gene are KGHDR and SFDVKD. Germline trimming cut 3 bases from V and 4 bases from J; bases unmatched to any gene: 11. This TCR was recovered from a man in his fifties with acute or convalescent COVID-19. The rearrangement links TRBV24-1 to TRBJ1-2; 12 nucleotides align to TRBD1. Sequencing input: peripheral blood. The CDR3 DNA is TGTGCCACCAGTGATACCACCGGGACAGGGGGCTCGGGCTATGGCTACACCTTC. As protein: CATSDTTGTGGSGYGYTF.